This T cell receptor beta chain was identified in a study of T cell repertoires in cytomegalovirus infection. V was clipped by 4 bases and J by 5 bases, with 14 bases between them. In germline, CDR1 is SGHTA, CDR2 FQGNSA. This CDR3 has 14 amino acids. Using its own MiXCR run on the reads, TCRdb lists one record per CDR3 protein. The sample lists more than 200,000 distinct CDR3 sequences, roughly 10% seen once, with approximately 16% in the top ten. This clonotype has ten or more counts. Sequencing input: PBMCs. The chain combines TRBV7-2 with TRBJ1-2; a weak D match, TRBD1 (5 bases). This receptor was taken from a human donor in good health (CMV status not recorded). Some clones in this sample may be carry-over from other donors' samples. The CDR3 protein is CASSYAGTYYGYTF. CDR3 DNA sequence: TGTGCCAGCAGCTACGCCGGGACGTATTATGGCTACACCTTC.